This T cell receptor (beta chain) was retrieved from a study of technical replicates of blood from a few donors (dated by TCRdb to the late 2010s). In regard to this clone: What this receptor recognizes is not known. Base qualities are not provided; no much larger clone lies one nucleotide away.

The library was built by means of the immunoSEQ multiplex PCR assay. TCRdb's version of the immuneACCESS table is confined to in-frame rearrangements and falls short of the full clone set. An unresolved V gene accounts for under half of the shortfall where checked; the remainder is of unknown origin. The sample contains approximately 97,000 clones, 95% to 96% of them found a single time. Roughly 0.35% of the sample lies in the top ten. The germline V gene specifies MNHNS as CDR1 and SASEGT as CDR2. The V end gives up 6 bases and the J end 1 base, leaving 8 bases in the junction not matched to a gene. The CDR3, from cysteine to phenylalanine, totals 16 residues. The entry retains the CDR3 DNA only, 48 bases that are in frame from base 1.

The chain uses TRBV6-1 and TRBJ2-1, with 8 bases matching TRBD2. The sample was T cells isolated from PBMCs. The TCR originated in a human donor in good health. The CDR3 reads CASRERAGESYNEQFF. The nucleotide sequence is given as TGTGCCAGCAGGGAAAGAGCGGGAGAATCCTACAATGAGCAGTTCTTC.